This T cell receptor (beta chain) is from a study of blood T cell repertoires in COVID-19. Only in-frame clones appear in the TCRdb table, and some are missing; sequencing was by immunoSEQ multiplex PCR. The table includes roughly 400,000 clones, approximately 90% detected once. This receptor was identified in a young woman who had been exposed to COVID-19. The material sequenced was PBMCs or T cells enriched from blood (not recorded which).

CDR3 in amino acids: CASSLRGLHLFF. The CDR3, as DNA: TGTGCCAGCAGCTTAAGGGGACTTCACTTGTTCTTC. The V call is TRBV7-9, the J call TRBJ2-1; tentative D call: TRBD2 (6 bases). The length of the CDR3 is 12 residues. The V gene's germline CDR1 is SEHNR and CDR2 FQNEAQ (reference sequence). The ends were cut back, 2 bases at V and 15 bases at J, with 14 bases in the middle.